What follows describes a single T cell receptor (beta chain). The data are from a study of T-cell reconstitution after alpha-beta-depleted transplantation in children. Unique molecular identifiers were built into the TCRbeta library. TCRdb used MiXCR to reprocess the PCR reads, holding one entry per CDR3 protein. Of around 410,000 distinct CDR3 sequences in the sample, roughly a tenth are singletons; the top ten hold approximately 5%. This TCR was recovered from a human donor who donated a stem cell graft to a child with acute myeloid leukemia. Sequencing was performed on PBMCs from the stem cell graft donor, taken from the stem cell graft.

CDR3 sequence (DNA): TGTGCCAGCAGCTTAGGGACAGGGGTGTGGGACACTGAAGCTTTCTTT. This gives the protein CASSLGTGVWDTEAFF. V gene TRBV7-9 combines with J gene TRBJ1-1; 9 bases match TRBD1. The CDR3 runs to 16 residues. The J segment lost 3 bases and the V segment lost 1 base, leaving 6 bases of the junction unmatched. Germline CDR1 SEHNR, CDR2 FQNEAQ (reference sequence).